This T cell receptor (beta chain) was captured in a study of a mutant IDH1 vaccine in newly diagnosed glioma. Across the study: Of treated patients, approximately 60% were men and about 40% women, averaging about 37 years.

Here immunoSEQ multiplex PCR was the method, and the copy in TCRdb shows in-frame clones only, minus some. The sample shows 50,000 or so clones, more than 70% of them seen only once. The time point denotes: week 5, during vaccination. In every dose of vaccine, 300 ug of mutant IDH1 20-mer peptide was given alongside topical imiquimod. A note on this clone: The antigen remains unidentified.

The CDR3 is 15 amino acids. Germline trimming cut 4 bases from V and 6 bases from J; bases unmatched to any gene: 7. Germline CDR1 ENHRY, CDR2 SYGVKD. This chain connects TRBV10-3 to TRBJ2-3; TRBD2 agrees at 10 bases. The sample consisted of PBMCs, taken from a glioma patient whose treatment included an IDH1 peptide vaccine. The sequence derives from a woman aged 40 to 55 with glioma. CDR3: CAISAQRGGQDTQYF. The CDR3 DNA sequence: TGTGCCATCAGTGCCCAGCGGGGGGGCCAGGATACGCAGTATTTT.